The T cell receptor beta chain under discussion was sequenced for a study of blood T cells in healthy people across ages. A sample-barcoded 5' primer and a J-beta primer mix were used in a second PCR of roughly 6 to 11 cycles. Each of the cDNA molecules was tagged by a template-switch adaptor with 12 random nucleotides. TCRdb recomputed calls from the 5' RACE reads with MiXCR, one row per CDR3 protein. Here the sample spans approximately 810,000 distinct CDR3 sequences, 25% to 30% being singletons. CDR1 is KGHSH, CDR2 LQKENI, per germline. V was shortened by 9 bases and J by 4 bases, with 12 bases between the two germline ends. The CDR3 is 13 amino acids. PBMCs were isolated at a quantity of at least 6 million per sample.

This TCR came from an elderly woman in good health. The chain has TRBV18 and TRBJ1-4; no definite D call. Material: blood. CDR3 DNA: TGTGCCAGTTCTGGTGGATATAATGAAAAACTGTTTTTT. It codes for CASSGGYNEKLFF. Looking up the rest from reference TRBV18 and TRBJ1-4 gives the full variable domain: NAGVMQNPRHLVRRRGQEARLRCSPMKGHSHVYWYRQLPEEGLKFMVYLQKENIIDESGMPKERFSAEFPKEGPSILRIQQVVRGDSAAYFCASSGGYNEKLFFGSGTQLSVL.